Listed below are T cell receptor beta chains from one sample, sequenced in a study of regulatory T cells in long-lasting Graves disease. TCRdb redid the calling of the multiplex PCR reads with MiXCR, one entry per CDR3 protein. The data contain about 340,000 distinct CDR3 sequences, about 20% of them singletons. This specimen consisted of peripheral blood mononuclear cells (PBMCs), obtained when the disease was refractory, from a patient treated with antithyroid drugs. The receptors here all came from a female donor with Graves disease. The CDR3 runs from the conserved cysteine through the conserved F or W. D genes are given only for firm matches. Rows may omit the clone size; those that give it use once, few, many or a size class.

.	TRBJ2-3	.	TRBV4-1	13	CASSQQGGDTQYF	TGCGCCAGCAGCCAACAAGGGGGGGATACGCAGTATTTT
.	TRBJ2-5	many	TRBV29-1	13	CSASPRFQETQYF	TGCAGCGCCTCCCCTCGTTTTCAAGAGACCCAGTACTTC
TRBD2	TRBJ2-7	few	TRBV5-1	17	CASSLAAREGGLYEQYF	TGCGCCAGCAGCTTGGCGGCGCGGGAGGGCGGACTCTACGAGCAGTACTTC
TRBD2	TRBJ2-5	.	TRBV18	14	CASSLNGGEETQYF	TGTGCCAGCTCCCTCAACGGGGGGGAAGAGACCCAGTACTTC
TRBD1	TRBJ1-1	many	TRBV7-2	15	CASSLLGTGNTEAFF	TGTGCCAGCAGCTTATTGGGGACAGGGAACACTGAAGCTTTCTTT
.	TRBJ2-2	.	TRBV18	16	CASSLVTVSNTGELFF	TGTGCCAGCTCACTTGTAACAGTTTCGAACACCGGGGAGCTGTTTTTT
TRBD1	TRBJ1-3	once	TRBV6-9	17	CTSSYLGQARSGNTIYF	TGTACCAGCAGTTACTTGGGACAGGCCCGCTCTGGAAACACCATATATTTT
.	TRBJ1-5	many	TRBV6-1	14	CASANEGEYQPQHF	TGTGCCAGCGCCAACGAGGGGGAATACCAGCCCCAGCATTTT
TRBD1	TRBJ1-4	many	TRBV11-3	15	CASSPRSGGVEKLFF	TGTGCCAGCAGCCCCCGGTCAGGGGGCGTTGAAAAACTGTTTTTT
.	TRBJ1-2	many	TRBV6-2/TRBV6-3	13	CASRVARGYGYTF	TGTGCCAGCAGAGTAGCCCGGGGCTATGGCTACACCTTC
TRBD2	TRBJ2-5	few	TRBV27	16	CASTSGRSGRGETQYF	TGTGCCAGCACCTCTGGGAGAAGCGGGAGGGGAGAGACCCAGTACTTC
TRBD1	TRBJ1-5	.	TRBV30	13	CACDRTGGRPQHF	TGTGCCTGCGATCGGACAGGGGGTCGGCCCCAGCATTTT
.	TRBJ2-5	many	TRBV18	14	CASSLYTHQETQYF	TGTGCCAGCTCACTTTACACCCACCAAGAGACCCAGTACTTC
.	TRBJ1-2	.	TRBV24-1	15	CATSDRTAPGYGYTF	TGTGCCACCAGTGATAGGACGGCCCCAGGCTATGGCTACACCTTC
.	TRBJ1-4	.	TRBV10-3	16	CAINPRGGRPNEKLFF	TGTGCCATCAATCCGCGGGGGGGGAGGCCTAATGAAAAACTGTTTTTT
.	TRBJ2-7	.	TRBV12-5	15	CASLKRGREIYEQYF	TGTGCTAGCCTCAAAAGGGGGAGAGAGATCTACGAGCAGTACTTC
.	TRBJ1-4	many	TRBV9	14	CASSERPSWEKLFF	TGTGCCAGCAGCGAGAGGCCATCTTGGGAAAAACTGTTTTTT
.	TRBJ2-7	.	TRBV18	15	CASSSGASGRYEQYF	TGTGCCAGCTCCTCGGGGGCTAGCGGAAGATACGAGCAGTACTTC
.	TRBJ1-2	many	TRBV28	15	CASSSERGRDWGYTF	TGTGCCAGCAGTTCCGAGCGGGGGCGCGATTGGGGCTACACCTTC
.	TRBJ2-5	few	TRBV2	15	CAGSVLDFNQETQYF	TGTGCCGGCAGTGTGCTAGATTTTAACCAAGAGACCCAGTACTTC
.	TRBJ2-5	many	TRBV3-1	12	CASSQGGVAQYF	TGTGCCAGCAGCCAAGGGGGAGTTGCCCAGTACTTC
.	TRBJ2-5	many	TRBV6-2/TRBV6-3	12	CASTGPAGTQYF	TGTGCCAGCACCGGCCCGGCGGGGACCCAGTACTTC
.	TRBJ2-5	many	TRBV24-1	18	CATSDGGRGGRSQETQYF	TGTGCCACCAGTGATGGAGGGAGGGGGGGAAGGTCACAAGAGACCCAGTACTTC
.	TRBJ2-7	many	TRBV27	15	CASSSPLPFSYEQYF	TGTGCCAGCAGTTCCCCGTTACCATTCTCCTACGAGCAGTACTTC
.	TRBJ1-3	many	TRBV28	16	CASSPPGTTSGNTIYF	TGTGCCAGCAGCCCGCCAGGGACTACCTCTGGAAACACCATATATTTT
TRBD2	TRBJ2-3	once	TRBV7-6	20	CASSLAQRGIKINSTDTQYF	TGTGCCAGCAGCTTAGCCCAGCGGGGAATAAAAATAAATAGCACAGATACGCAGTATTTT
TRBD2	TRBJ2-5	few	TRBV7-2	16	CASSLSLAGANLAQYF	TGTGCCAGCAGCTTAAGTCTAGCGGGGGCCAACTTGGCCCAGTACTTC
TRBD1	TRBJ1-5	few	TRBV19	15	CATKNRGLVNQPQHF	TGTGCCACTAAAAACAGGGGGCTGGTCAATCAGCCCCAGCATTTT
.	TRBJ1-6	few	TRBV14	13	CASSQTGHSPLHF	TGTGCCAGCAGCCAAACAGGGCATTCACCCCTCCACTTT
TRBD1	TRBJ2-4	many	TRBV6-1	16	CASRDHGTVAKNIQYF	TGTGCCAGCAGAGACCATGGGACAGTAGCCAAAAACATTCAGTACTTC
.	TRBJ2-7	.	TRBV4-2	14	CASSQAAGSYEQYF	TGTGCCAGCAGCCAAGCAGCTGGGAGCTACGAGCAGTACTTC
TRBD1	TRBJ2-7	.	TRBV5-1	13	CASSFAGGNEQYF	TGCGCCAGCAGCTTTGCAGGGGGCAACGAGCAGTACTTC
TRBD2	TRBJ2-7	many	TRBV6-2/TRBV6-3	15	CASSSTTSGGSGQYF	TGTGCCAGCAGTTCCACGACTAGCGGGGGATCGGGGCAGTACTTC
.	TRBJ1-6	.	TRBV15	14	CATTQRAQGSPLHF	TGTGCCACCACCCAGAGGGCCCAGGGTTCACCCCTCCACTTT
.	TRBJ1-2	.	TRBV6-2/TRBV6-3	15	CASKGKGLANYGYTF	TGTGCCAGCAAGGGAAAAGGACTTGCTAACTATGGCTACACCTTC
.	TRBJ1-3	.	TRBV11-2	14	CASSLDMGGNTIYF	TGTGCCAGCAGCTTAGATATGGGGGGAAACACCATATATTTT
TRBD1	TRBJ2-5	many	TRBV24-1	15	CATSDSGQGEETQYF	TGTGCCACCAGTGACTCAGGGCAGGGGGAAGAGACCCAGTACTTC
.	TRBJ2-7	many	TRBV18	12	CASSPGSAEQYF	TGTGCCAGCTCACCCGGGTCAGCCGAGCAGTACTTC
.	TRBJ1-5	many	TRBV6-5	15	CASSYFPPGDQPQHF	TGTGCCAGCAGTTACTTCCCCCCAGGGGATCAGCCCCAGCATTTT
.	TRBJ2-2	.	TRBV9	16	CASSVAASSYTGELFF	TGTGCCAGCAGCGTAGCGGCTAGCTCCTACACCGGGGAGCTGTTTTTT
.	TRBJ1-1	few	TRBV30	13	CAWRGLRNTEAFF	TGTGCCTGGAGGGGACTCAGGAACACTGAAGCTTTCTTT
TRBD2	TRBJ2-5	.	TRBV20-1	14	CSASLAGSQETQYF	TGCAGTGCTAGCCTAGCGGGTAGCCAAGAGACCCAGTACTTC
.	TRBJ2-7	many	TRBV6-1	13	CASTLGGSYEQYF	TGTGCCAGCACCCTGGGCGGCTCCTACGAGCAGTACTTC
.	TRBJ1-1	few	TRBV19	16	CASRLSGGSMNTEAFF	TGTGCCAGTAGGCTTAGTGGGGGCTCTATGAACACTGAAGCTTTCTTT